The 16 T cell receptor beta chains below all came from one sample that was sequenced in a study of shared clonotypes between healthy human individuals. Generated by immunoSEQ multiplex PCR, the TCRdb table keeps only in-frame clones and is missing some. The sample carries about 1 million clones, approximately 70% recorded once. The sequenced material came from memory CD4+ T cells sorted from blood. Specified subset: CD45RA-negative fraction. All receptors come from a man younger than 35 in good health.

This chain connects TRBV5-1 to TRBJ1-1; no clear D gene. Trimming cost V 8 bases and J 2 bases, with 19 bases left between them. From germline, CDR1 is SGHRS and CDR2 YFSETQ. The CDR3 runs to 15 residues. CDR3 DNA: TGCGCCAGTAAAAACCCAACCGGGGTAAACACTGAAGCTTTCTTT. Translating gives CASKNPTGVNTEAFF.

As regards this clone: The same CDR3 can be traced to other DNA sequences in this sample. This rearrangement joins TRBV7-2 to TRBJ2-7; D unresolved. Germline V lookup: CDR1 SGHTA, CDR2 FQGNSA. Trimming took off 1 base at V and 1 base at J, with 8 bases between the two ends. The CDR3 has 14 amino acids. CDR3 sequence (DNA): TGTGCCAGCAGCTTAGGTGGCCAATCCTACGAGCAGTACTTC. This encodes CASSLGGQSYEQYF.

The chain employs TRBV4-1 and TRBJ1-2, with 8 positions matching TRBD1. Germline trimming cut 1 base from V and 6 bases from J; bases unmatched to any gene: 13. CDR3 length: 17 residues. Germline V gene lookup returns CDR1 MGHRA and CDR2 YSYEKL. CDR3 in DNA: TGCGCCAGCAGCCAAGTAGAAGAAAGGACAGGGTTAAATGGCTACACCTTC. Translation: CASSQVEERTGLNGYTF.

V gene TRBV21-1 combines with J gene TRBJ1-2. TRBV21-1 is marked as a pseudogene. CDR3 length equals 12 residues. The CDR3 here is CASSKRPFHYTF. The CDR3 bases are TGTGCCAGCAGCAAACGGCCTTTTCACTACACCTTC.

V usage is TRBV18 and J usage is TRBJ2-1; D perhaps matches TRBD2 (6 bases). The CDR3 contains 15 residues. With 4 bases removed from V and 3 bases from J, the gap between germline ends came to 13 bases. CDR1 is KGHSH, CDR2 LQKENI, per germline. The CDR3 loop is CASSLGASDYNEQFF. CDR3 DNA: TGTGCCAGCTCACTCGGGGCTAGCGACTACAATGAGCAGTTCTTC.

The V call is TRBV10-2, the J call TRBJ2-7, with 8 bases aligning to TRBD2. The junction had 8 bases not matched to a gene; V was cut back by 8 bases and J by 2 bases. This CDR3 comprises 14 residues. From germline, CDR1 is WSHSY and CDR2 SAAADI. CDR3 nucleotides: TGCGCCAGCCAGGAGCGGGAGTCAGCCTACGAGCAGTACTTC. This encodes CASQERESAYEQYF.

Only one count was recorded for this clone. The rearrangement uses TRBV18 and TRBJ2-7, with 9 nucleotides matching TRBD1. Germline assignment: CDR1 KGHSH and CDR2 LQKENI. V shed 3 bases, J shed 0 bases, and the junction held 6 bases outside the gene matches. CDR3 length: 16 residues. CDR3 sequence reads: CASSPDGGQGSYEQYF. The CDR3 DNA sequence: TGTGCCAGCTCACCGGATGGGGGACAGGGCTCCTACGAGCAGTACTTC.

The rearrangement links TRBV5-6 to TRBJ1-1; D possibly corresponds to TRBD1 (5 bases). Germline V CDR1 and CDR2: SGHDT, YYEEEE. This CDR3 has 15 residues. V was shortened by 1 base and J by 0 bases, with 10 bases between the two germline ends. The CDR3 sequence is CASSLFDRMNTEAFF. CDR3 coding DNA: TGTGCCAGCAGCTTGTTTGACAGAATGAACACTGAAGCTTTCTTT.

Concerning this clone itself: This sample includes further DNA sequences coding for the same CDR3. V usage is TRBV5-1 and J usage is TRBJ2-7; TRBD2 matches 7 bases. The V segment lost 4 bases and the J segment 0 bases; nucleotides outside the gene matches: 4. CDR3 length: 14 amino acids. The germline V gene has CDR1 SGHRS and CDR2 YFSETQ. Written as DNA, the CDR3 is TGCGCCAGCAGCCCCGGCGGGGGCTCCTACGAGCAGTACTTC. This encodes CASSPGGGSYEQYF.

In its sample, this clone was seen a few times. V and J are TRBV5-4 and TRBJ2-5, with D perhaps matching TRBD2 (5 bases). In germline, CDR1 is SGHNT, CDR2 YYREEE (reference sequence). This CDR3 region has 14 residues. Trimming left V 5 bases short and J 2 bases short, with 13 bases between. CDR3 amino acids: CASSKAGSQETQYF. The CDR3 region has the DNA TGTGCCAGCAGTAAGGCGGGTAGTCAAGAGACCCAGTACTTC.

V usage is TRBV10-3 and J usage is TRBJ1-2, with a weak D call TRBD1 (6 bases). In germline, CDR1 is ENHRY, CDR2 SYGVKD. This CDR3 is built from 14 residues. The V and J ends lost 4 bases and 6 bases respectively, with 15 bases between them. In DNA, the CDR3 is TGTGCCATCAGTGCCCGGGACAACGGCGATGGCTACACCTTC. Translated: CAISARDNGDGYTF.

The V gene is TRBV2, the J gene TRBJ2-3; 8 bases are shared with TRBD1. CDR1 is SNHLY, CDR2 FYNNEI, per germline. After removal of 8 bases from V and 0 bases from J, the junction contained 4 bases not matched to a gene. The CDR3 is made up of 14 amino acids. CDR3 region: CASRDRISTDTQYF. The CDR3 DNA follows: TGTGCCAGCCGGGACAGGATAAGCACAGATACGCAGTATTTT.

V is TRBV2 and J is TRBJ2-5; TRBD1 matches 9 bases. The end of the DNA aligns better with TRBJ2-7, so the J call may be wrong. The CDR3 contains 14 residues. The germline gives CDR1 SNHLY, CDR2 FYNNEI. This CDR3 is CASSRDRAIDEQYF. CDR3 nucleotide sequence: TGTGCCAGCAGCAGGGACAGGGCCATCGACGAGCAGTACTTC.

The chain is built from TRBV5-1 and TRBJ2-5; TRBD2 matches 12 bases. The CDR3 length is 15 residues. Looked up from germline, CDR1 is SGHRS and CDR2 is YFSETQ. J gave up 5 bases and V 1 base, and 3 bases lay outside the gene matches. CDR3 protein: CASSLTSGRWETQYF. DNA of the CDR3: TGCGCCAGCAGCTTGACTAGCGGGAGGTGGGAGACCCAGTACTTC.

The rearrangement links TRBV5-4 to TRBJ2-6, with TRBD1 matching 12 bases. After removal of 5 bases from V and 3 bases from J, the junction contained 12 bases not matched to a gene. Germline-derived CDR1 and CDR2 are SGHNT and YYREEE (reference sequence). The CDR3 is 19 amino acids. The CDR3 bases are TGTGCCAGCAGGGGGGCCCTCGGGACAGGGGGCAGTGGGGCCAACGTCCTGACTTTC. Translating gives CASRGALGTGGSGANVLTF. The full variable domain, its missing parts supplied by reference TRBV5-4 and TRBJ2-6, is ETGVTQSPTHLIKTRGQQVTLRCSSQSGHNTVSWYQQALGQGPQFIFQYYREEENGRGNFPPRFSGLQFPNYSSELNVNALELDDSALYLCASRGALGTGGSGANVLTFGAGSRLTVL.

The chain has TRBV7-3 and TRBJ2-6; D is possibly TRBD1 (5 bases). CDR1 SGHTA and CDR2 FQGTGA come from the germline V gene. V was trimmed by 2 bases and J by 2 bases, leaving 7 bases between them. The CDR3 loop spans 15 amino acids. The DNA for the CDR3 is TGTGCCAGCAGCTTATTGGGGCCTGGGGCCAACGTCCTGACTTTC. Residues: CASSLLGPGANVLTF.